These 32 T cell receptor beta chains came from one sample sequenced in a study of human T cells and chemical hapten exposure. TCRdb reanalysed the RACE reads using MiXCR and keeps one entry per CDR3 protein. The sample includes about 350,000 distinct CDR3 sequences, about 6% of them seen just once. Time point denoted: patch test 2, 6 weeks after DPC sensitization. The treatment here: therapeutic diphenylcyclopropenone sensitization with weekly scalp DPC. Here the sequenced sample was whole blood, taken in connection with sensitization to the hapten diphenylcyclopropenone (DPC). Receptors were obtained from a woman between 18 and 30 years old with alopecia areata. Some clones in this sample may be carry-over from other donors' samples.

The V gene is TRBV7-2, the J gene TRBJ2-3, with 10 bases that match TRBD2. Germline V gene lookup returns CDR1 SGHTA and CDR2 FQGNSA. The ends lost 1 base at V and 9 bases at J; junction bases unmatched: 7. The CDR3 contains 15 residues. The CDR3 is CASSLEAGGLPTQYF. The CDR3 DNA reads TGTGCCAGCAGCTTAGAAGCGGGGGGGCTTCCCACGCAGTATTTT.

This clonotype was picked up many times. The chain is built from TRBV12-3 or TRBV12-4 and TRBJ1-6; weak D call: TRBD1 (5 bases). With 7 bases removed from V and 4 bases from J, the gap between germline ends came to 20 bases. The CDR3 runs to 17 residues. CDR3 in amino acids: CASTKWRSGGYNSPLHF. As DNA, the CDR3 is TGTGCCAGCACCAAATGGAGATCGGGGGGATATAATTCACCCCTCCACTTT.

In this sample, this clonotype turned up a few times. J is TRBJ2-3 and V is TRBV18, with 9 bases identical to TRBD2. The V gene end was trimmed by 2 bases and the J gene end by 1 base; junction bases not matched to a gene: 4. CDR1 and CDR2 (germline): KGHSH, LQKENI. The CDR3 runs 16 residues. CDR3: CASSPFIAGGTDTQYF. CDR3 sequence (DNA): TGTGCCAGCTCACCATTTATAGCGGGGGGCACAGATACGCAGTATTTT.

This clonotype has just a few counts. The chain employs TRBV27 and TRBJ2-3; tentative D call: TRBD2 (5 bases). Germline CDR1 is MNHEY and CDR2 is SMNVEV (reference sequence). The CDR3 totals 14 residues. V was pared by 8 bases and J by 3 bases, with 15 bases between. CDR3 loop: CASGGLYRTDTQYF. CDR3 DNA: TGTGCCAGCGGCGGACTTTACCGAACAGATACGCAGTATTTT.

This clonotype was detected a few times. The V and J genes are TRBV4-3 and TRBJ2-3; 9 nucleotides match TRBD2. Looked up from germline, CDR1 is LGHNA and CDR2 is YSLEER. V trimming: 0 bases; J trimming: 5 bases; junction bases outside the gene matches: 9. CDR3 length: 17 amino acids. In nucleotides, the CDR3 is TGCGCCAGCAGCCAAGATCTTGGGCGGGGGGGTGGAGATACGCAGTATTTT. Translated: CASSQDLGRGGGDTQYF.

In its sample, this clonotype was seen a few times. This chain's CDR3 is CASSQDLPANYGYTF. Written as DNA, the CDR3 is TGTGCCAGCAGCCAAGACCTTCCCGCCAACTATGGCTACACCTTC. V gene TRBV4-2 combines with J gene TRBJ1-2; no firm D call. V lost 0 bases and J lost 2, with 10 bases in between. Germline V gene lookup returns CDR1 LGHNA and CDR2 YNFKEQ. The CDR3 contains 15 residues.

This clonotype is a singleton in its sample. This chain joins TRBV4-3 and TRBJ2-7, with D possibly being TRBD2 (5 bases). Trimming shortened V by 0 bases and J by 2 bases, and 11 bases separated the two germline ends. The germline V gene has CDR1 LGHNA and CDR2 YSLEER. CDR3 length: 15 amino acids. CDR3 in amino acids: CASSQDRVGTYEQYF. As DNA, the CDR3 is TGCGCCAGCAGCCAAGATCGTGTCGGGACCTACGAGCAGTACTTC.

This clonotype was seen repeatedly, ten times or more. The chain has TRBV27 and TRBJ2-3; D uncertain. The length of the CDR3 is 14 residues. Looked up from germline, CDR1 is MNHEY and CDR2 is SMNVEV (reference sequence). Trimming removed 3 bases from V and 1 base from J, with 8 bases in between. In nucleotides, the CDR3 is TGTGCCAGCAGTTTTATTAGAGGCACAGATACGCAGTATTTT. Translating it yields CASSFIRGTDTQYF.

This clonotype was picked up a small number of times. This sequence joins TRBV10-3 and TRBJ2-3, with 8 nucleotides matching TRBD1. V was pared by 5 bases and J by 1 base, with 8 bases of the junction left unmatched. CDR1 is ENHRY, CDR2 SYGVKD, per germline. The CDR3 is made up of 16 amino acids. CDR3 nucleotides: TGTGCCATCAGTCACGCAGAGGACAGGGGCACAGATACGCAGTATTTT. This sequence encodes CAISHAEDRGTDTQYF.

The V gene is TRBV25-1, the J gene TRBJ2-5; perhaps D is TRBD1 or TRBD2 (5 bases each). CDR1 is MGHDK and CDR2 is SYGVNS in the germline V gene. V was clipped by 6 bases and J by 6 bases, with 14 bases between them. The CDR3 is 13 residues long. CDR3 sequence (DNA): TGTGCCAGCAGCCCCGGGGCCGCGCAGACCCAGTACTTC. It yields the protein CASSPGAAQTQYF.

The rearrangement links TRBV18 to TRBJ2-7; D is tentatively TRBD1 or TRBD2 (6 bases each). V was clipped by 6 bases and J by 0 bases, with 15 bases between them. Germline V gene lookup returns CDR1 KGHSH and CDR2 LQKENI. The CDR3 sequence is 15 residues long. CDR3: CASSPARGPSYEQYF. The CDR3 DNA reads TGTGCCAGCTCGCCGGCCCGGGGGCCCTCCTACGAGCAGTACTTC. Full variable domain (outside the CDR3, taken from reference TRBV18 and TRBJ2-7): NAGVMQNPRHLVRRRGQEARLRCSPMKGHSHVYWYRQLPEEGLKFMVYLQKENIIDESGMPKERFSAEFPKEGPSILRIQQVVRGDSAAYFCASSPARGPSYEQYFGPGTRLTVT.

The table lists this clonotype with a few counts. The chain combines TRBV6-6 with TRBJ2-2; a weak D match, TRBD1 (5 bases). The CDR3 is made up of 14 amino acids. CDR1 and CDR2 from the germline V gene are MNHNY and SVGAGI (reference sequence). The ends were cut back, 2 bases at V and 3 bases at J, with 7 bases in the middle. This CDR3 reads CASSYRRDTGELFF. CDR3 nucleotide sequence: TGTGCCAGCAGTTACCGCAGGGACACCGGGGAGCTGTTTTTT.

This clonotype turned up a few times. The chain carries TRBV2 and TRBJ1-1; possible D gene TRBD1, 5 bases. The CDR3 contains 13 residues. Germline loops: CDR1 SNHLY, CDR2 FYNNEI. The germline V and J ends were trimmed by 11 bases and 3 bases, with 16 bases remaining between them. CDR3 nucleotide sequence: TGTGCCGGGAGTAGGGGCGGGGACACTGAAGCTTTCTTT. Its protein product is CAGSRGGDTEAFF.

The sample holds many counts of this clonotype. The chain combines TRBV29-1 with TRBJ2-2, with 9 bases lining up with TRBD1. V was clipped by 3 bases and J by 5 bases; unmatched bases: 7. Germline values: CDR1 SQVTM, CDR2 ANQGSEA. The CDR3 has 15 amino acids. In DNA, the CDR3 is TGCAGCGTTGATACAACAGGGGGCGCGACCGGGGAGCTGTTTTTT. Translating it yields CSVDTTGGATGELFF.

The genes are TRBV20-1 and TRBJ1-4, with D maybe TRBD1 (5 bases). Germline CDR1 DFQATT, CDR2 SNEGSKA (reference sequence). The CDR3 has 14 amino acids. V was clipped by 6 bases and J by 12 bases, with 23 bases between them. The chain's CDR3 is CSATLDSLRGELFF. Written as DNA, the CDR3 is TGCAGTGCCACCTTAGACAGCCTCAGAGGGGAACTGTTTTTT.

As regards this clonotype: This clone may be a read error of a much larger clone one base away. The rearrangement links TRBV29-1 to TRBJ1-2; TRBD1 agrees at 7 bases. Germline V lookup: CDR1 SQVTM, CDR2 ANQGSEA. The CDR3 is 16 residues long. CDR3 bases: TGCGGCGTTTTTTACCCTTATAGACAGGGAGACTATGGCTACACCTTC. Protein sequence: CGVFYPYRQGDYGYTF.

The chain has TRBV15 and TRBJ2-2, with 10 positions matching TRBD1. Germline V gene data show CDR1 as LNHNV and CDR2 as YYDKDF (reference sequence). The CDR3 has 17 residues. Germline trimming cut 5 bases from V and 4 bases from J; bases unmatched to any gene: 10. The CDR3 loop is CATSGQPGQGSTGELFF. The CDR3 region has the DNA TGTGCCACCAGCGGCCAGCCGGGACAGGGGAGCACCGGGGAGCTGTTTTTT.

V usage is TRBV14 and J usage is TRBJ2-7; D is unclear. The CDR3 extends over 13 amino acids. V lost 1 base to trimming and J lost 2 bases, with 6 bases between them. The germline gives CDR1 SGHDN, CDR2 FVKESK. For the CDR3, the DNA is TGTGCCAGCAGCCAAGCGAAGGCCTACGAGCAGTACTTC. It yields the protein CASSQAKAYEQYF.

The chain employs TRBV7-2 and TRBJ2-1, with D perhaps TRBD1 or TRBD2 (5 bases each). This CDR3 has 13 residues. The germline V gene has CDR1 SGHTA and CDR2 FQGNSA. V lost 5 bases, J lost 7 bases, and 12 bases lay in between. CDR3 amino acids: CASSPRGENEQFF. Here the CDR3 DNA reads TGTGCCAGCAGCCCTCGGGGCGAGAATGAGCAGTTCTTC.

The CDR3 sequence is CASSLLAFQETQYF. The CDR3 DNA sequence: TGCGCCAGCAGCTTACTAGCTTTCCAAGAGACCCAGTACTTC. The chain links TRBV5-1 to TRBJ2-5, with a possible D match to TRBD2 (6 bases). V was shortened by 2 bases and J by 1 base, with 9 bases between the two germline ends. The CDR3 length is 14 residues. Germline CDR1 SGHRS, CDR2 YFSETQ.

The J gene is TRBJ2-7, the V gene TRBV28; D unclear. The CDR3 is made up of 13 amino acids. Trimming cost V 2 bases and J 7 bases, with 12 bases left between them. CDR1 and CDR2 from the germline V gene are MDHEN and SYDVKM. Here the CDR3 reads CASSLPALSEQYF. The CDR3 DNA sequence: TGTGCCAGCAGTTTACCTGCCTTATCTGAGCAGTACTTC.

CDR3 protein: CASSKLQGNFYNEQFF. For the CDR3, the DNA is TGCGCCAGCAGCAAGCTACAGGGGAATTTCTACAATGAGCAGTTCTTC. J is TRBJ2-1 and V is TRBV5-1; 7 nucleotides line up with TRBD1. Looked up from germline, CDR1 is SGHRS and CDR2 is YFSETQ. The CDR3 contains 16 residues. The ends lost 4 bases at V and 3 bases at J; junction bases unmatched: 10.

Many counts were recorded for this clonotype. This chain connects TRBV7-2 to TRBJ1-2, with D hard to call. Per germline, CDR1 SGHTA and CDR2 FQGNSA. The CDR3 length is 14 residues. Trimming stripped 4 bases from V and 7 bases from J, with 16 bases between. The CDR3 loop reads CASSSPPGSRGYTF. The CDR3 DNA reads as TGTGCCAGCAGCTCCCCTCCGGGTAGTCGTGGCTACACCTTC.

This clonotype has ten or more counts. The chain couples TRBV11-1 to TRBJ1-1; D perhaps matches TRBD1 (6 bases). Between the trimmed V and J ends, which lost 7 bases and 2 bases, there was a span of 11 bases. The germline gives CDR1 SGHAT, CDR2 FQDESV (reference sequence). The CDR3 is made up of 13 amino acids. CDR3 bases: TGTGCCAGCAAGACAGGAGTTAACACTGAAGCTTTCTTT. Amino acid sequence: CASKTGVNTEAFF.

Ten or more counts support this clonotype. The V call is TRBV7-8, the J call TRBJ1-4; tentative D call: TRBD1 (5 bases). Trimming pared 8 bases from V and 0 bases from J, leaving 13 bases between. Germline CDR1 is SGHVS and CDR2 is FQNEAQ. There are 15 residues in the CDR3. The CDR3 DNA is TGTGCCAGCCTCCCCAGAGGGGCAACTAATGAAAAACTGTTTTTT. It yields the protein CASLPRGATNEKLFF. The complete variable domain, with remaining parts taken from reference TRBV7-8 and TRBJ1-4, reads GAGVSQSPRYKVAKRGQDVALRCDPISGHVSLFWYQQALGQGPEFLTYFQNEAQLDKSGLPSDRFFAERPEGSVSTLKIQRTQQEDSAVYLCASLPRGATNEKLFFGSGTQLSVL.

This clonotype was picked up many times. V is TRBV7-9 and J is TRBJ1-1; D not certain. The germline V gene has CDR1 SEHNR and CDR2 FQNEAQ (reference sequence). This CDR3 comprises 10 residues. Trimming pared 2 bases from V and 11 bases from J, leaving 6 bases between. The CDR3 bases are TGTGCCAGCAGCTTACGAAGGGCTTTCTTT. Protein sequence: CASSLRRAFF.

This clonotype was detected many times. The chain links TRBV6-1 to TRBJ1-4; a possible D gene is TRBD1 (5 bases). Germline V gene lookup returns CDR1 MNHNS and CDR2 SASEGT. This CDR3 has 16 residues. V dropped 2 bases and J dropped 0 bases, with 10 bases sitting between them. The CDR3 region is CASSELTASTNEKLFF. For the CDR3, the DNA is TGTGCCAGCAGTGAACTGACAGCTTCAACTAATGAAAAACTGTTTTTT.

This sequence joins TRBV12-3 or TRBV12-4 and TRBJ1-1, with TRBD1 matching over 8 bases. V trimming: 6 bases; J trimming: 5 bases; junction bases outside the gene matches: 17. The CDR3 runs to 17 residues. CDR3 bases: TGTGCCAGCAGCCCTTCGGTTTCAGGGGGCATGAGGACTGAAGCTTTCTTT. Its protein product is CASSPSVSGGMRTEAFF.

This clonotype was seen a handful of times. The CDR3 DNA reads TGTGCCAGCACTCTACACCCTCGGGGCACTGAGCAGTTCTTC. Protein product: CASTLHPRGTEQFF. This chain joins TRBV12-3 or TRBV12-4 and TRBJ2-1, with D perhaps matching TRBD1 or TRBD2 (5 bases each). Trimming pared 7 bases from V and 9 bases from J, leaving 19 bases between. The CDR3 runs 14 residues.

This clonotype was recorded many times. This chain joins TRBV5-1 and TRBJ1-1; a possible D gene is TRBD1 (5 bases). The CDR3 spans 14 residues. The germline V gene has CDR1 SGHRS and CDR2 YFSETQ. Between the trimmed V and J ends, which lost 1 base and 4 bases, there was a span of 11 bases. The CDR3 DNA reads as TGCGCCAGCAGCTTGTCAGGGAAATTCACTGAAGCTTTCTTT. Its translation is CASSLSGKFTEAFF.

The genes are TRBV2 and TRBJ2-3, with D perhaps matching TRBD1 or TRBD2 (5 bases each). The germline gives CDR1 SNHLY, CDR2 FYNNEI. The V end lost 3 bases, the J end lost 5 bases, and 9 bases lay between the germline ends. The CDR3 contains 13 residues. The CDR3 is CASSEMGVDTQYF. The CDR3 DNA reads as TGTGCCAGCAGTGAGATGGGGGTAGATACGCAGTATTTT.

This clonotype was seen more than once but under ten times. The V and J genes are TRBV20-1 and TRBJ1-5; D uncertain. The CDR3 covers 13 residues. Germline V lookup: CDR1 DFQATT, CDR2 SNEGSKA (reference sequence). Trimming stripped 3 bases from V and 3 bases from J, with 9 bases between. The CDR3 loop is CSARTPSNQPQHF. CDR3 sequence (DNA): TGCAGTGCTAGGACCCCCTCCAATCAGCCCCAGCATTTT.